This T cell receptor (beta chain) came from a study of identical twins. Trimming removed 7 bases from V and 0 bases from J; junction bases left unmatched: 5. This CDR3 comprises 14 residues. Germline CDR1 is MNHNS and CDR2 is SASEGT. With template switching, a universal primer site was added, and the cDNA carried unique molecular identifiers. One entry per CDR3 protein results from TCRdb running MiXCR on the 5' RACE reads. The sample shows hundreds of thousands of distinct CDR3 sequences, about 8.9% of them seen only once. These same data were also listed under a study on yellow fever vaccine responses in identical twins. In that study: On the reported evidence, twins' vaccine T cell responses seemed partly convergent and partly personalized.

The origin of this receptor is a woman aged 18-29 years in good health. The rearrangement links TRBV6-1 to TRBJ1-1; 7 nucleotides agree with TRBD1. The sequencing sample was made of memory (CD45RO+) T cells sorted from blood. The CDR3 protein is CASIRQGLNTEAFF. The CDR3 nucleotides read TGTGCCAGCATTCGACAGGGTTTGAACACTGAAGCTTTCTTT.